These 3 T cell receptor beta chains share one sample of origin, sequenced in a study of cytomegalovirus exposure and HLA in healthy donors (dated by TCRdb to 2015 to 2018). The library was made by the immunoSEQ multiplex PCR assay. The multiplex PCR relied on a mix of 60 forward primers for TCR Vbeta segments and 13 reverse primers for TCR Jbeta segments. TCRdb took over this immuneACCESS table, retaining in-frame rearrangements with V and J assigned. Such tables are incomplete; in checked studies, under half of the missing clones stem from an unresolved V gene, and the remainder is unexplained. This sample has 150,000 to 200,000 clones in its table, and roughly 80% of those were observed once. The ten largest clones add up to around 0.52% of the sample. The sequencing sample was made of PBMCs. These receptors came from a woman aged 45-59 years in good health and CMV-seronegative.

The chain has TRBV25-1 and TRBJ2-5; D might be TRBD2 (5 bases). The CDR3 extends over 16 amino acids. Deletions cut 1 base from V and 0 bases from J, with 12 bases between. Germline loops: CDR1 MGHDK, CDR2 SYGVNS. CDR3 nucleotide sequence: TGTGCCAGCAGTGAATTGGTTTCGCGGGACCAAGAGACCCAGTACTTC. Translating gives CASSELVSRDQETQYF.

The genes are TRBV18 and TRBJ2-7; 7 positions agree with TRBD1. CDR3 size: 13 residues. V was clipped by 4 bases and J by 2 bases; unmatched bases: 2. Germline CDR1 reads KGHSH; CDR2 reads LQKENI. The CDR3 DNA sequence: TGTGCCAGCTCACAAACAGGGGCCTACGAGCAGTACTTC. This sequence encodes CASSQTGAYEQYF.

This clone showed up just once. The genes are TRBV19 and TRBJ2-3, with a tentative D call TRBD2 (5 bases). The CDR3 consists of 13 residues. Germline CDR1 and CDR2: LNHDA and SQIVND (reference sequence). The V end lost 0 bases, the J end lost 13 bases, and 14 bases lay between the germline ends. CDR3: CASSIDELAEEYF. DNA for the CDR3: TGTGCCAGTAGTATAGATGAGCTAGCCGAAGAGTATTTT.